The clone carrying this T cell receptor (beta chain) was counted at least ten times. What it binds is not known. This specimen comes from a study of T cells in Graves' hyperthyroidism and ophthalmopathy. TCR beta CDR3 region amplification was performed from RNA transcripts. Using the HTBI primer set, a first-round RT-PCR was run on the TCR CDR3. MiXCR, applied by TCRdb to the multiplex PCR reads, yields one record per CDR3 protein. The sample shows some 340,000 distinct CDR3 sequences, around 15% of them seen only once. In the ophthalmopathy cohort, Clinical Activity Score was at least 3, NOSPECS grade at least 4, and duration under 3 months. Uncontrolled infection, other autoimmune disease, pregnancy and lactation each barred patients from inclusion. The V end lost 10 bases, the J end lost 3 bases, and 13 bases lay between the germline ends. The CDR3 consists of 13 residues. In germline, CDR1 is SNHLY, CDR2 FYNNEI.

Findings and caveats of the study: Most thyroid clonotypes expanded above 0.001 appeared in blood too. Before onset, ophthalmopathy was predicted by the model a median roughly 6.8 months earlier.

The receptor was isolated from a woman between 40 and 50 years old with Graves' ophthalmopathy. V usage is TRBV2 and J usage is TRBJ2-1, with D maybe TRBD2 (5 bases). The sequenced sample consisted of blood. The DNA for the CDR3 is TGTGCCATCCTGGACCGGGACTACAATGAGCAGTTCTTC. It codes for CAILDRDYNEQFF.